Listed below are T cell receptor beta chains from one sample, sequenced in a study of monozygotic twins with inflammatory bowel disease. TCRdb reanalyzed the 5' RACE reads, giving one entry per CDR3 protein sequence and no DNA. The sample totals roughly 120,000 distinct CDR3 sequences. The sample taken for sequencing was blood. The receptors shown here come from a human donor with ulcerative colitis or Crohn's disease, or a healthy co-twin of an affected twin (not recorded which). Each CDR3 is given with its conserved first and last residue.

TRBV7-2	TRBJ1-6	CASSSRTGLDNSPLHF
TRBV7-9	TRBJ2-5	CASSSNRGDPETQYF
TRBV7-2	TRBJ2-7	CASSLESSGGAYEQYF
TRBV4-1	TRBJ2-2	CASSHKNRDRAPGELFF
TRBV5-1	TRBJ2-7	CASGTGVLYEQYF
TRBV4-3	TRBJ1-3	CASSLSMGGGGNTIYF
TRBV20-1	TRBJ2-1	CSAIKPGLFNEQFF
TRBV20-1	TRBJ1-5	CSARDKYFLGDQPQHF
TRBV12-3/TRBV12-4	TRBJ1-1	CASSLTDRGTEAFF
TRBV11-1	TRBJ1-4	CAISLPTGELATNEKLFF
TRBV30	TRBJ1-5	CAWSPGAGGGQPQHF
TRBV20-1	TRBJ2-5	CSAKAATETQYF
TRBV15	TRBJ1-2	CATSRELDRGGAGYTF
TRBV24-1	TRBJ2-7	CATPPREGRYEQYF
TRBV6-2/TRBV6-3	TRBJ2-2	CASSLGLALYTGELFF
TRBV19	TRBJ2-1	CASGALAGFYNEQFF
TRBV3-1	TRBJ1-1	CASSQAPDKNTEAFF
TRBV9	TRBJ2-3	CASSVGTQPSTDTQYF
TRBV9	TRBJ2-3	CASSPLDTQYF
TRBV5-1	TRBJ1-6	CASSLATGVGNSPLHF
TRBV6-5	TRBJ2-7	CASSLGTGGSYEQYF
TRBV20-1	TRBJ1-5	CSAGLSRNQPQHF
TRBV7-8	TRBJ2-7	CASSIKVGTGQSSYEQYF
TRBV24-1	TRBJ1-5	CATSGWDSNQPQHF
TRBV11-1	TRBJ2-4	CASSAGTVNIQYF
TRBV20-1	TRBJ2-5	CSFVPGTALGETQYF
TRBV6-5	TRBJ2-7	CASSYLAGRGPYEQYF
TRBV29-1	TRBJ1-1	CSVIRRNTEAFF
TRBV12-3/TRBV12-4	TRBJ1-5	CASSAKQAGGQPQHF
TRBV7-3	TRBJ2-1	CASSLKQEWPRFF
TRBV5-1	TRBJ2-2	CASSLRTSGDTGELFF
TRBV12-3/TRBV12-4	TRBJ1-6	CASSKDRPTYNSPLHF
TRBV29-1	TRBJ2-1	CSVEKDSPYNEQFF
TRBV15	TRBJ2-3	CATSRGPDTQYF
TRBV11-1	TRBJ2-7	CASSLLDRVYEQYF
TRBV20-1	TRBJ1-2	CSARTGGKYGYTF
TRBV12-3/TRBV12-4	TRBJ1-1	CASSDRVTEAFF
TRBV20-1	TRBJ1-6	CSARGGLGTGNAPLHF
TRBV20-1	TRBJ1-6	CSARNGGGTVNSPLHF
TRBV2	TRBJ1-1	CASRVPLIGSAFF
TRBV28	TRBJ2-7	CASSFAQGAYEQYF
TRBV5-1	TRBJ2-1	CASSLRDRAYNEQFF
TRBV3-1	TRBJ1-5	CASSQTPGGGPQHF
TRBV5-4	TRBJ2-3	CASSLEPWTGGADTQYF
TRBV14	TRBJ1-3	CASSQGRFSGNTIYF
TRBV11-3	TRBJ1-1	CASSAQKNTEAFF
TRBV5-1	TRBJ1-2	CASSLDPGAVGYTF
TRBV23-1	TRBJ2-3	CASSQGGDGTRTDTQYF
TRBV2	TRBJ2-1	CASRSFPGGEQFF
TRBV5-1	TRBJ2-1	CASSLASRDNEQFF